This T cell receptor beta chain originates from a study of CD8 T cells in ankylosing spondylitis. Study-level results: A CD8+ phenotype characterized the disease-linked clones, which were relatively rare in peripheral blood. A TCR beta motif made of about eight highly homologous variants seemed typical of ankylosing spondylitis blood. Past studies reported some motif variants in reactive arthritis synovial fluid and blood.

As the method for making TCR beta libraries, quantitative 5'-RACE with molecular barcodes was used. A single record per CDR3 protein comes from TCRdb applying MiXCR to the 5' RACE reads. The table records 400,000 or so distinct CDR3 sequences, roughly 26% of them present only once. As for this clonotype: What it binds is unknown.

This CDR3 is 14 amino acids long. Between the trimmed V and J ends, which lost 6 bases and 6 bases, there was a span of 17 bases. The sample comprised blood, either unsorted or a sorted T cell fraction (not recorded which). The V call is TRBV12-3 or TRBV12-4, the J call TRBJ1-2; D remains unclear. This TCR was recovered from a male donor with ankylosing spondylitis. The CDR3 region is CASSTGKVGHGYTF. The CDR3 DNA follows: TGTGCCAGCAGCACCGGGAAGGTTGGGCATGGCTACACCTTC.